The rows below give T cell receptor beta chains drawn from one sample of a study of T-cell reconstitution after alpha-beta-depleted transplantation in children. Each CDR3 protein is one row after TCRdb ran MiXCR on the PCR reads. The profile shows under 250,000 distinct CDR3 sequences, approximately 7% of them singletons. The sequencing used PBMCs, collected before TCRalphabeta/CD19-depleted stem cell transplant. The receptors derive from a boy between 2 and 15 years old with acute lymphoblastic leukemia, due to receive a stem cell transplant. Each CDR3 is given with its conserved first and last residue. Fields, in order: V gene, clone size, J gene, D gene, CDR3 DNA, CDR3 protein. D genes are given only for firm matches. Expanded clones get a size class; other rows say once, few or many, or leave the size out.

V gene: TRBV28
clone size: NA
J gene: TRBJ2-5
D gene: NA
CDR3 DNA: TGTGCCAGCACCAGGGACCCGTGGGAGACCCAGTACTTC
CDR3 protein: CASTRDPWETQYF

V gene: TRBV2
clone size: few
J gene: TRBJ1-1
D gene: NA
CDR3 DNA: TGTGCCAGCAGTGATCGGAGGGGAAACACTGAAGCTTTCTTT
CDR3 protein: CASSDRRGNTEAFF

V gene: TRBV5-6
clone size: few
J gene: TRBJ1-2
D gene: NA
CDR3 DNA: TGTGCCAGCAGCTTGGGTGACAGTTGGGGCTACACCTTC
CDR3 protein: CASSLGDSWGYTF

V gene: TRBV10-3
clone size: few
J gene: TRBJ2-1
D gene: NA
CDR3 DNA: TGTGCCATCAGTGATCCCGTCCGGGATGAGGGTTATCTATACAATGAGCAGTTCTTC
CDR3 protein: CAISDPVRDEGYLYNEQFF

V gene: TRBV4-1
clone size: few
J gene: TRBJ1-2
D gene: NA
CDR3 DNA: TGCGCCAGCAGCCAAGTAGATAGGCCTAGACAGAACTATGGCTACACCTTC
CDR3 protein: CASSQVDRPRQNYGYTF

V gene: TRBV5-1
clone size: NA
J gene: TRBJ2-3
D gene: TRBD1
CDR3 DNA: TGCGCCAGCAGCTTGGTTGGACAGGGGAGCACAGATACGCAGTATTTT
CDR3 protein: CASSLVGQGSTDTQYF

V gene: TRBV20-1
clone size: NA
J gene: TRBJ2-4
D gene: NA
CDR3 DNA: TGCAGTGCTAGGTCCATCATTCAGTACTTC
CDR3 protein: CSARSIIQYF

V gene: TRBV5-6
clone size: many
J gene: TRBJ1-5
D gene: NA
CDR3 DNA: TGTGCCAGCAGCCCAGGGTATAGCAATCAGCCCCAGCATTTT
CDR3 protein: CASSPGYSNQPQHF

V gene: TRBV2
clone size: NA
J gene: TRBJ2-7
D gene: TRBD2
CDR3 DNA: TGTGCCAGCGGCCTAGCGGGAAGAATAACCTCCTACGAGCAGTACTTC
CDR3 protein: CASGLAGRITSYEQYF

V gene: TRBV5-5
clone size: many
J gene: TRBJ1-1
D gene: NA
CDR3 DNA: TGTGCCAGCAGCTTTCGGAGCGACACTGAAGCTTTCTTT
CDR3 protein: CASSFRSDTEAFF

V gene: TRBV9
clone size: many
J gene: TRBJ2-1
D gene: TRBD2
CDR3 DNA: TGTGCCAGCAGCGTAGAGGGACTAGCGGGAAATTACAATGAGCAGTTCTTC
CDR3 protein: CASSVEGLAGNYNEQFF

V gene: TRBV7-2
clone size: NA
J gene: TRBJ1-3
D gene: NA
CDR3 DNA: TGTGCCAGCAGCTTAGCCTCGGGCAGGAGAAACACCATATATTTT
CDR3 protein: CASSLASGRRNTIYF

V gene: TRBV6-5
clone size: few
J gene: TRBJ2-5
D gene: NA
CDR3 DNA: TGTGCCAGCAGGGCCCCGAAAGAGACCCAGTACTTC
CDR3 protein: CASRAPKETQYF

V gene: TRBV12-3/TRBV12-4
clone size: many
J gene: TRBJ2-5
D gene: NA
CDR3 DNA: TGTGCCAGCAGTCAACGGGGCCAAGAGACCCAGTACTTC
CDR3 protein: CASSQRGQETQYF

V gene: TRBV7-2
clone size: many
J gene: TRBJ2-1
D gene: NA
CDR3 DNA: TGTGCCAGCAGCTTCCTCGCAGAGCAGTTCTTC
CDR3 protein: CASSFLAEQFF

V gene: TRBV6-5
clone size: NA
J gene: TRBJ2-3
D gene: NA
CDR3 DNA: TGTGCCAGCAGTTACTCCGCGGGAAGCACAGATACGCAGTATTTT
CDR3 protein: CASSYSAGSTDTQYF

V gene: TRBV5-6
clone size: NA
J gene: TRBJ2-1
D gene: NA
CDR3 DNA: TGTGCCAGCAGCTTGGGGGTGGGGGAGGAGCAGTTCTTC
CDR3 protein: CASSLGVGEEQFF

V gene: TRBV7-8
clone size: many
J gene: TRBJ2-5
D gene: NA
CDR3 DNA: TGTGCCAGCAGCTTATTCGAGGGCCCGGGGACCCAGTACTTC
CDR3 protein: CASSLFEGPGTQYF

V gene: TRBV20-1
clone size: many
J gene: TRBJ2-7
D gene: TRBD2
CDR3 DNA: TGCAGTGCTAGAGATGAGGGAGCGGGGGACTACGAGCAGTACTTC
CDR3 protein: CSARDEGAGDYEQYF

V gene: TRBV28
clone size: many
J gene: TRBJ2-2
D gene: NA
CDR3 DNA: TGTGCCAGCAGTAGTAGCAACAGATGGACCGGGGAGCTGTTTTTT
CDR3 protein: CASSSSNRWTGELFF

V gene: TRBV20-1
clone size: NA
J gene: TRBJ1-2
D gene: NA
CDR3 DNA: TGCAGTGCTAGAGGAGGATCCTATGGCTACACCTTC
CDR3 protein: CSARGGSYGYTF

V gene: TRBV12-3/TRBV12-4
clone size: few
J gene: TRBJ2-7
D gene: TRBD1
CDR3 DNA: TGTGCCAGCAGTTCCCGGACAGGGGACTTTGTCGAGCAGTACTTC
CDR3 protein: CASSSRTGDFVEQYF

V gene: TRBV5-1
clone size: many
J gene: TRBJ1-4
D gene: TRBD1
CDR3 DNA: TGCGCCAGCAGCTGGACAGGGGGCCCTTTTGAAAAACTGTTTTTT
CDR3 protein: CASSWTGGPFEKLFF

V gene: TRBV12-3/TRBV12-4
clone size: many
J gene: TRBJ2-1
D gene: NA
CDR3 DNA: TGTGCCAGCAGTTTTAGGCTCTCCTACAATGAGCAGTTCTTC
CDR3 protein: CASSFRLSYNEQFF

V gene: TRBV28
clone size: many
J gene: TRBJ2-7
D gene: NA
CDR3 DNA: TGTGCCAGCAGTTTATTAGTCGGCGAGCAGTACTTC
CDR3 protein: CASSLLVGEQYF

V gene: TRBV29-1
clone size: few
J gene: TRBJ2-7
D gene: NA
CDR3 DNA: TGCAGCGTTGAGATGGGAACAGGCCACTACGAGCAGTACTTC
CDR3 protein: CSVEMGTGHYEQYF

V gene: TRBV13
clone size: many
J gene: TRBJ2-2
D gene: NA
CDR3 DNA: TGTGCCAGCAGCTTAGGCCCTTTGGGGGTTAACACCGGGGAGCTGTTTTTT
CDR3 protein: CASSLGPLGVNTGELFF

V gene: TRBV5-5
clone size: few
J gene: TRBJ1-1
D gene: NA
CDR3 DNA: TGTGCCAGCAGCTTCCAAGAGGTTGAAGCTTTCTTT
CDR3 protein: CASSFQEVEAFF

V gene: TRBV20-1
clone size: many
J gene: TRBJ2-3
D gene: TRBD2
CDR3 DNA: TGCAGTGCCACCAACTTCAGACTAGCGGGAAGCACAGATACGCAGTATTTT
CDR3 protein: CSATNFRLAGSTDTQYF

V gene: TRBV20-1
clone size: NA
J gene: TRBJ2-7
D gene: NA
CDR3 DNA: TGCAGTGCTAGCGGGGGGCCCTACGAGCAGTACTTC
CDR3 protein: CSASGGPYEQYF

V gene: TRBV28
clone size: few
J gene: TRBJ2-7
D gene: NA
CDR3 DNA: TGTGCCAGCAGTCCGACTGGAACGACCCAACCCTACGAGCAGTACTTC
CDR3 protein: CASSPTGTTQPYEQYF

V gene: TRBV10-2
clone size: few
J gene: TRBJ2-7
D gene: TRBD2
CDR3 DNA: TGCGCCAGCAGAGAACCTGGGACTAGCTACGAGCAGTACTTC
CDR3 protein: CASREPGTSYEQYF

V gene: TRBV11-2
clone size: many
J gene: TRBJ2-4
D gene: TRBD2
CDR3 DNA: TGTGCCAGCAGCTTAGGACTAGCGGGAGCAGAAGGCGACATTCAGTACTTC
CDR3 protein: CASSLGLAGAEGDIQYF

V gene: TRBV7-3
clone size: few
J gene: TRBJ2-3
D gene: NA
CDR3 DNA: TGTGCCAGCAGCTTCGGCGAGGGCACCACAGATACGCAGTATTTT
CDR3 protein: CASSFGEGTTDTQYF

V gene: TRBV15
clone size: NA
J gene: TRBJ1-4
D gene: TRBD1
CDR3 DNA: TGTGCCACCAGCAGAGATCGTCAGGGGGCTTACAGTGAAAAACTGTTTTTT
CDR3 protein: CATSRDRQGAYSEKLFF

V gene: TRBV20-1
clone size: many
J gene: TRBJ2-7
D gene: NA
CDR3 DNA: TGCAGTGCTAGAGATTTCGAAGGGGTTTTAGAGCAGTACTTC
CDR3 protein: CSARDFEGVLEQYF

V gene: TRBV28
clone size: NA
J gene: TRBJ1-1
D gene: TRBD1
CDR3 DNA: TGTGCCAGTTTCTGGTCGAGGACAGGCAAAATGAACACTGAAGCTTTCTTT
CDR3 protein: CASFWSRTGKMNTEAFF

V gene: TRBV12-3/TRBV12-4
clone size: few
J gene: TRBJ1-4
D gene: TRBD1
CDR3 DNA: TGTGCCAGCAGGCCCGGAGGACAGGGCGAAAAACTGTTTTTT
CDR3 protein: CASRPGGQGEKLFF

V gene: TRBV7-9
clone size: many
J gene: TRBJ2-2
D gene: NA
CDR3 DNA: TGTGCCAGCAGACCAATCCAGGCGAGATCGGACACCGGGGAGCTGTTTTTT
CDR3 protein: CASRPIQARSDTGELFF

V gene: TRBV6-1
clone size: NA
J gene: TRBJ1-4
D gene: NA
CDR3 DNA: TGTGCCAGCAAAGGGAGGAGTGACGAAAAACTGTTTTTT
CDR3 protein: CASKGRSDEKLFF

V gene: TRBV29-1
clone size: NA
J gene: TRBJ2-5
D gene: NA
CDR3 DNA: TGCAGCGCCTCAACTAGTAGTCTGGCGGAGACCCAGTACTTC
CDR3 protein: CSASTSSLAETQYF

V gene: TRBV6-1
clone size: few
J gene: TRBJ2-2
D gene: TRBD1
CDR3 DNA: TGTGCCAGCAGTCCGGGACAGGGTAGGCTCGGGGAGCTGTTTTTT
CDR3 protein: CASSPGQGRLGELFF

V gene: TRBV29-1
clone size: many
J gene: TRBJ2-1
D gene: TRBD2
CDR3 DNA: TGCAGCGTTGAAGATCGAGCGGGAGTGGATCTGTTCTTC
CDR3 protein: CSVEDRAGVDLFF